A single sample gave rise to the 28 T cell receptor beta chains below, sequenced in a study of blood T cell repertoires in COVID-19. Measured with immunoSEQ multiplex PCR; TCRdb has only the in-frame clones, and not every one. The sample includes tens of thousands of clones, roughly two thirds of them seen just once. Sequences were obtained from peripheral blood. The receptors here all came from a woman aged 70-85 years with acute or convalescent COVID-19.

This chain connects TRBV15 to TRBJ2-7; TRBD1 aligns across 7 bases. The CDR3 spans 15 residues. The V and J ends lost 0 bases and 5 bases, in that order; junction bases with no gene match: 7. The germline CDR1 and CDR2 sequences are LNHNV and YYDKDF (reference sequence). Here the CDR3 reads CATSRDLTGFDEQYF. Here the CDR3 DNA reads TGTGCCACCAGCAGAGACTTGACAGGGTTCGACGAGCAGTACTTC.

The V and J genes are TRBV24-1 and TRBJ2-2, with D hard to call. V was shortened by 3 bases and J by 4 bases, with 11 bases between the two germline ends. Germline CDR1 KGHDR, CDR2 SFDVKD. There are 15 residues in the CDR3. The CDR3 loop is CATSDIEVGTGELFF. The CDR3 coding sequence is TGTGCCACCAGTGATATAGAGGTCGGCACCGGGGAGCTGTTTTTT.

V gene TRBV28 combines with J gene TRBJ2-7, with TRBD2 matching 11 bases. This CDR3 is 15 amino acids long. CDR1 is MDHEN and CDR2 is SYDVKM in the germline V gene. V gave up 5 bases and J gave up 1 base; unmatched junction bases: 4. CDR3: CASSPLAGESYEQYF. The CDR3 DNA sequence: TGTGCCAGCAGTCCACTAGCGGGAGAGTCCTACGAGCAGTACTTC.

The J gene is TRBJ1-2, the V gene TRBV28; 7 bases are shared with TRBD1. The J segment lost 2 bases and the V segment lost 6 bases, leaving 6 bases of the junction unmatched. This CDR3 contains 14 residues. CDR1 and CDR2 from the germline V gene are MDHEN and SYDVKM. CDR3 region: CASSTGARNYGYTF. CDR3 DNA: TGTGCCAGCAGCACAGGGGCACGGAACTATGGCTACACCTTC.

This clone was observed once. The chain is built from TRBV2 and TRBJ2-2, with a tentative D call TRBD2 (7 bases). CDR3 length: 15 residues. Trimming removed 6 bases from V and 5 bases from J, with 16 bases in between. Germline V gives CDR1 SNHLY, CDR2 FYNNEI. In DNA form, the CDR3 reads TGTGCCAGCAGAGCAAGAGAGGGGGGGACCGGGGAGCTGTTTTTT. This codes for CASRAREGGTGELFF.

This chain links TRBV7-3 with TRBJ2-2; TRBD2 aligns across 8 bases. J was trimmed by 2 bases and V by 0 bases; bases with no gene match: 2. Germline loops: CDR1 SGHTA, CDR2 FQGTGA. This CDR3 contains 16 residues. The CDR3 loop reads CASSLTSGGNTGELFF. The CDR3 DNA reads TGTGCCAGCAGCTTAACCAGCGGGGGCAACACCGGGGAGCTGTTTTTT.

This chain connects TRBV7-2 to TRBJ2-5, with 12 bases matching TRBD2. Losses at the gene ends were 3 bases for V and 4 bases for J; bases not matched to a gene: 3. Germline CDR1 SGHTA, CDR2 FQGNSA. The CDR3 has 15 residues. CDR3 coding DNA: TGTGCCAGCAGCTTCCCTAGCGGGGGGGGAGAGACCCAGTACTTC. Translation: CASSFPSGGGETQYF.

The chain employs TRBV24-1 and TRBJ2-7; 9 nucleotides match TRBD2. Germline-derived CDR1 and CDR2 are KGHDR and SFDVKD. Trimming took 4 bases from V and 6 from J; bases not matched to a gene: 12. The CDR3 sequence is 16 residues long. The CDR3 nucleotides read TGTGCCACCAGTGACGCCGCTAGCGGGGACGTGCCCGAGCAGTACTTC. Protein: CATSDAASGDVPEQYF.

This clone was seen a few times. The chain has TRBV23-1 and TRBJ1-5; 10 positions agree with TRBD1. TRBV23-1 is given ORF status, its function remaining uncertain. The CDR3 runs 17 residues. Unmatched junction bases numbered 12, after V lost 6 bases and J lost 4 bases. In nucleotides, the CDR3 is TGCGCCAGCAGACGTTCCGGGACAGGGGCTAGGAATCAGCCCCAGCATTTT. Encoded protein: CASRRSGTGARNQPQHF.

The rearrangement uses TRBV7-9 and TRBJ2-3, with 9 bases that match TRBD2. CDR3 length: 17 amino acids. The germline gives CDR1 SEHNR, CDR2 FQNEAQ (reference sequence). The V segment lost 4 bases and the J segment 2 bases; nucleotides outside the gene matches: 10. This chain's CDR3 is CASSSPKVAGATDTQYF. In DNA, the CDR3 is TGTGCCAGCAGCTCCCCGAAGGTAGCGGGGGCCACAGATACGCAGTATTTT.

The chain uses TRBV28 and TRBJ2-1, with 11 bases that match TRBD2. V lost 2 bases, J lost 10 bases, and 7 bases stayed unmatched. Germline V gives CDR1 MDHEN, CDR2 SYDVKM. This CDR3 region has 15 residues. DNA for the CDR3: TGTGCCAGCAGTTTAGTCTTGAGACTAGCGGGAGAGCAGTTCTTC. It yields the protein CASSLVLRLAGEQFF.

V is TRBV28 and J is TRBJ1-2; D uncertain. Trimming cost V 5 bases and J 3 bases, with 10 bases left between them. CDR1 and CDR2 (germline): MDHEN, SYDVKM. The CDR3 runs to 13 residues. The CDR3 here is CASSPQADYGYTF. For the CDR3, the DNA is TGTGCCAGCAGTCCCCAGGCAGACTATGGCTACACCTTC.

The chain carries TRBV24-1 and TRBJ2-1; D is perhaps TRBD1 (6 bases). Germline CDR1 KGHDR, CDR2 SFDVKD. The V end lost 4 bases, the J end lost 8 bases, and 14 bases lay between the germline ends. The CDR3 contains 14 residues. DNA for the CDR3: TGTGCCACCAGTGAGCCCAGGGGCTCCGATGAGCAGTTCTTC. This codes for CATSEPRGSDEQFF.

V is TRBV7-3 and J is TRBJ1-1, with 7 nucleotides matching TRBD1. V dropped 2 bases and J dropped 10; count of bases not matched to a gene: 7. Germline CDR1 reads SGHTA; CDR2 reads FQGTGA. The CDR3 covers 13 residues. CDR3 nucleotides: TGTGCCAGCAGCTTAGCCCCAGGGGGATTAGCTTTCTTT. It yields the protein CASSLAPGGLAFF. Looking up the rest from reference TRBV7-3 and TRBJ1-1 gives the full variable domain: GAGVSQTPSNKVTEKGKYVELRCDPISGHTALYWYRQSLGQGPEFLIYFQGTGAADDSGLPNDRFFAVRPEGSVSTLKIQRTERGDSAVYLCASSLAPGGLAFFGQGTRLTVV.

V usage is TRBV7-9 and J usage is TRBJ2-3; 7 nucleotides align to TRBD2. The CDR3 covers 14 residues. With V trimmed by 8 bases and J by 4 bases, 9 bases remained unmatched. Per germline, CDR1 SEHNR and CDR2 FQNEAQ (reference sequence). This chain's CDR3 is CASSWEGKPDTQYF. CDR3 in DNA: TGTGCCAGCTCTTGGGAGGGAAAACCAGATACGCAGTATTTT. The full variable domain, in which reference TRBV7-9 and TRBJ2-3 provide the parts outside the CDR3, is DTGVSQNPRHKITKRGQNVTFRCDPISEHNRLYWYRQTLGQGPEFLTYFQNEAQLEKSRLLSDRFSAERPKGSFSTLEIQRTEQGDSAMYLCASSWEGKPDTQYFGPGTRLTVL.

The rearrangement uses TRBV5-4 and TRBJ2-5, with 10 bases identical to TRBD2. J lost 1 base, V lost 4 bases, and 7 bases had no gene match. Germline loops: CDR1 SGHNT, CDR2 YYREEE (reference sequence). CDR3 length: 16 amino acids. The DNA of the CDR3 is TGTGCCAGCAGCCCGCGCCTAGCGGGGGCCCAAGAGACCCAGTACTTC. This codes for CASSPRLAGAQETQYF.

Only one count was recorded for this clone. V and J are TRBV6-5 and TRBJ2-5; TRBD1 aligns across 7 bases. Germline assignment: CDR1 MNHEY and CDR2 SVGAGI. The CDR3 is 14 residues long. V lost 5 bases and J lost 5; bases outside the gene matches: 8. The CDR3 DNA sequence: TGTGCCAGCAGTCCACAGGGGCCGCAGGAGACCCAGTACTTC. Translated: CASSPQGPQETQYF.

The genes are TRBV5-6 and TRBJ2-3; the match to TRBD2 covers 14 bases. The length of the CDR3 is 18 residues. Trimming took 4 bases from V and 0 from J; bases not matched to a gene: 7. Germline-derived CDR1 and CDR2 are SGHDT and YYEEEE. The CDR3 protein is CASSRLAGGWGSTDTQYF. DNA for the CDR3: TGTGCCAGCAGCCGACTAGCGGGAGGGTGGGGAAGCACAGATACGCAGTATTTT.

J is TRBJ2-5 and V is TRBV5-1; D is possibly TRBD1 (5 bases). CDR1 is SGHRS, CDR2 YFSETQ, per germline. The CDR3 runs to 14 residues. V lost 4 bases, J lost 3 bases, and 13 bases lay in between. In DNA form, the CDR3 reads TGCGCCAGCAGCGCCACGGACACGGAAGAGACCCAGTACTTC. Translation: CASSATDTEETQYF.

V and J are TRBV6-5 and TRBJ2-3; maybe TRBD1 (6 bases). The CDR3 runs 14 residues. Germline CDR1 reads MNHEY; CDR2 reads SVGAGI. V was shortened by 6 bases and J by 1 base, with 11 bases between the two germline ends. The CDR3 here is CASRTRGGTDTQYF. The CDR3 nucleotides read TGTGCCAGCAGAACCAGGGGCGGCACAGATACGCAGTATTTT.

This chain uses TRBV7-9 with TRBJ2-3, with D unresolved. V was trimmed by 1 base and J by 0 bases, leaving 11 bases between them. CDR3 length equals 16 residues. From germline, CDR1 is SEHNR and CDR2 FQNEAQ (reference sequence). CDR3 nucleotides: TGTGCCAGCAGCTTAGAACATATTACCAGCACAGATACGCAGTATTTT. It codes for CASSLEHITSTDTQYF.

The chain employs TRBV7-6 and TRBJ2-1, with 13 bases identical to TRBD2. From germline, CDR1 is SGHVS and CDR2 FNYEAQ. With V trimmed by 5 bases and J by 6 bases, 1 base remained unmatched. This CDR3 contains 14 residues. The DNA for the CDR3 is TGTGCCAGCAGCCGGACTAGCGGGAGCAATGAGCAGTTCTTC. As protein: CASSRTSGSNEQFF.

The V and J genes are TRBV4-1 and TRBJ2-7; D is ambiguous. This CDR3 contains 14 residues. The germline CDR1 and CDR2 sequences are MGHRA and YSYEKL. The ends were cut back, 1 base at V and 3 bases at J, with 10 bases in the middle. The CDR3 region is CASSQGHSNYEQYF. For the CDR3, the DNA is TGCGCCAGCAGCCAAGGACATTCTAACTACGAGCAGTACTTC.

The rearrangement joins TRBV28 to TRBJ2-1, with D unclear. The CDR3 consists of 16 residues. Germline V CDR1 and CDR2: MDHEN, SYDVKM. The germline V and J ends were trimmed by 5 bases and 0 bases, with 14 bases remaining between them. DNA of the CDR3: TGTGCCAGCAGTCACGTCGTTGCTAGCTCCTACAATGAGCAGTTCTTC. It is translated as CASSHVVASSYNEQFF.

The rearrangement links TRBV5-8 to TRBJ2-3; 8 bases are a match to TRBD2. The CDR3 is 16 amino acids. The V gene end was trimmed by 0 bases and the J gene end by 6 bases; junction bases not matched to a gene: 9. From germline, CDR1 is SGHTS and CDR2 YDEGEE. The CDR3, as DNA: TGTGCCAGCAGCTTGGGAAGCGGGGGACCTAGGGATACGCAGTATTTT. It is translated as CASSLGSGGPRDTQYF.

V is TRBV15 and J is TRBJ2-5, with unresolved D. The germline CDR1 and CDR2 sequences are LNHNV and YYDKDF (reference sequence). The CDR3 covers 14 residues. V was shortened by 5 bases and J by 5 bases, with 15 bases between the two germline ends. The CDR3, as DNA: TGTGCCACCAGCTCCCAGACAATGGGTGAGACCCAGTACTTC. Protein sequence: CATSSQTMGETQYF. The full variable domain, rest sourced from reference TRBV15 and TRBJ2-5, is DAMVIQNPRYQVTQFGKPVTLSCSQTLNHNVMYWYQQKSSQAPKLLFHYYDKDFNNEADTPDNFQSRRPNTSFCFLDIRSPGLGDTAMYLCATSSQTMGETQYFGPGTRLLVL.

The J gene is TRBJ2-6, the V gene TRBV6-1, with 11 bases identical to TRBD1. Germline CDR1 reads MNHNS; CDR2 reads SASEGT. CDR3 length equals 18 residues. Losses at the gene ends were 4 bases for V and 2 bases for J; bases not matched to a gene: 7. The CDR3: CASSAPWTGGTGANVLTF. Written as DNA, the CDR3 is TGTGCCAGCAGTGCCCCTTGGACAGGGGGCACTGGGGCCAACGTCCTGACTTTC.

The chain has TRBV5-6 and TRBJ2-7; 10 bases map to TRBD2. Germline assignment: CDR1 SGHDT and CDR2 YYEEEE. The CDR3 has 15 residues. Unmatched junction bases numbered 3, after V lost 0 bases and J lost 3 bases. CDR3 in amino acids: CASSLVASGSYEQYF. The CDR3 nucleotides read TGTGCCAGCAGCTTGGTGGCTAGCGGGAGCTACGAGCAGTACTTC.